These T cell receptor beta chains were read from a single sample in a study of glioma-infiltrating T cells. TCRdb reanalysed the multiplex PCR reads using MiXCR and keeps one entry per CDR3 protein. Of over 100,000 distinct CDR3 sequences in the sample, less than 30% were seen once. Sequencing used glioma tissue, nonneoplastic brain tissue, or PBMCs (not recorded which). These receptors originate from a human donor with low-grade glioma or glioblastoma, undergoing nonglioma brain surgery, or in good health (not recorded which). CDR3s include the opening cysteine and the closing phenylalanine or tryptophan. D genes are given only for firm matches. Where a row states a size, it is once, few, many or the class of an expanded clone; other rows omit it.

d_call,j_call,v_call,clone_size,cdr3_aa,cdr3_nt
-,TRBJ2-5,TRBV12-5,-,CASGPPGTAAETQYF,TGTGCTAGTGGTCCTCCCGGGACCGCAGCGGAGACCCAGTACTTC
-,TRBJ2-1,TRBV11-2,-,CASSPSWGAYNEQFF,TGTGCCAGCAGCCCTAGCTGGGGGGCCTACAATGAGCAGTTCTTC
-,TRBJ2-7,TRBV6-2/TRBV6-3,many,CASSERPREQYF,TGTGCCAGCAGCGAAAGACCGCGTGAGCAGTACTTC
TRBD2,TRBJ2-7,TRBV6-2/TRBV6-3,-,CASSYGISGRFYEQYF,TGTGCCAGCAGTTACGGTATTAGCGGGAGGTTCTACGAGCAGTACTTC
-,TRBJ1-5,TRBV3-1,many,CASSQAYQPQHF,TGTGCCAGCAGCCAAGCATATCAGCCCCAGCATTTT
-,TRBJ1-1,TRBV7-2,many,CASSFGSANTEAFF,TGTGCCAGCAGCTTTGGGTCGGCGAACACTGAAGCTTTCTTT
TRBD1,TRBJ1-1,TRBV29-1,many,CSGKRRTGGNTEAFF,TGCAGCGGAAAGAGGCGGACAGGGGGCAACACTGAAGCTTTCTTT
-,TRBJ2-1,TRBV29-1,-,CSVQRYGSSYNEQFF,TGCAGCGTCCAAAGGTACGGCAGCTCCTACAATGAGCAGTTCTTC
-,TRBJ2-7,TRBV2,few,CASSPSGFSYEQYF,TGTGCCAGCAGCCCCAGTGGGTTTTCCTACGAGCAGTACTTC
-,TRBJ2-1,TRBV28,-,CASSFIGDTYNEQFF,TGTGCCAGCAGTTTCATCGGGGACACCTACAATGAGCAGTTCTTC
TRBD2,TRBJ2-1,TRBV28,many,CASSRLAGGPFDNEQFF,TGTGCCAGCAGCCGACTAGCGGGAGGGCCGTTTGACAATGAGCAGTTCTTC
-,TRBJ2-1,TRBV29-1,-,CSVGGNKEQFF,TGCAGCGTTGGTGGGAACAAGGAGCAGTTCTTC
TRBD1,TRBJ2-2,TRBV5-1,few,CASSFLTGQGAGELFF,TGCGCCAGCAGCTTCTTGACGGGACAGGGCGCCGGGGAGCTGTTTTTT
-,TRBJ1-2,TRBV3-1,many,CASSQGGPRYTF,TGTGCCAGCAGCCAAGGGGGCCCGCGCTACACCTTC
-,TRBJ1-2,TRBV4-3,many,CASSQEGWGQDYGYTF,TGCGCCAGCAGCCAAGAAGGCTGGGGGCAGGACTATGGCTACACCTTC
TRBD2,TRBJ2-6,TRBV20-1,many,CSARDASGGASGANVLTF,TGCAGTGCTAGAGATGCGAGCGGGGGGGCCAGTGGGGCCAACGTCCTGACTTTC
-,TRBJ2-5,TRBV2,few,CASRTGGSSWTQYF,TGTGCCAGCAGGACTGGGGGTAGCTCATGGACCCAGTACTTC
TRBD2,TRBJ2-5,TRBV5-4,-,CASSSGLAGGYEETQYF,TGTGCCAGCAGCTCGGGACTAGCGGGGGGGTATGAAGAGACCCAGTACTTC
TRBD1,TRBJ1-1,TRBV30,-,CASNPRTGYTEAFF,TGTGCCTCAAACCCCAGGACAGGGTATACTGAAGCTTTCTTT
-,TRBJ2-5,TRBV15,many,CATSRDPGLQETQYF,TGTGCCACCAGCAGAGACCCAGGGCTCCAAGAGACCCAGTACTTC
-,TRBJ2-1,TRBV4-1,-,CASSQATSSYNEQFF,TGCGCCAGCAGCCAAGCGACCAGCTCCTACAATGAGCAGTTCTTC
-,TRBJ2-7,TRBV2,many,CASSEGDSSEQYF,TGTGCCAGCAGTGAGGGAGACAGCTCCGAGCAGTACTTC
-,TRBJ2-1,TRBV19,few,CASTRTISNEQFF,TGTGCCAGTACCCGGACTATATCCAATGAGCAGTTCTTC
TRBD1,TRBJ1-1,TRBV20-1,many,CSAPGTGDLEAFF,TGCAGTGCTCCCGGGACAGGGGATCTTGAAGCTTTCTTT
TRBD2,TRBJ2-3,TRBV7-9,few,CASSLAAGGPSDTQYF,TGTGCCAGCAGCTTAGCAGCGGGAGGGCCTTCAGATACGCAGTATTTT
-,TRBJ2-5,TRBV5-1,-,CASSRTAQETQYF,TGCGCCAGCAGCCGGACAGCCCAAGAGACCCAGTACTTC
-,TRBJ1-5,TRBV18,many,CASSQDPGNQPQHF,TGTGCCAGCTCCCAAGACCCCGGTAATCAGCCCCAGCATTTT
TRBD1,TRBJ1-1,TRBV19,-,CAGRQGTNTEAFF,TGTGCCGGAAGACAGGGGACGAACACTGAAGCTTTCTTT
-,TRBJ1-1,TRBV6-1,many,CASNSGVSTEAFF,TGTGCCAGCAATTCAGGGGTGAGCACTGAAGCTTTCTTT
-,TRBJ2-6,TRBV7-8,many,CASSLLQGSGANVLTF,TGTGCCAGCAGCTTGCTACAGGGTAGTGGGGCCAACGTCCTGACTTTC
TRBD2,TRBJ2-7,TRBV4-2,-,CASSPRRIAGAGEQYF,TGTGCCAGCAGCCCCCGGCGGATAGCGGGAGCGGGGGAGCAGTACTTC
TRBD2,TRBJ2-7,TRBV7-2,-,CASSLGTRVYEQYF,TGTGCCAGCAGCTTGGGGACTAGGGTCTACGAGCAGTACTTC
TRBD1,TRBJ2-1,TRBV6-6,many,CASSYFWTGGKNEQFF,TGTGCCAGCAGTTACTTCTGGACAGGGGGCAAAAATGAGCAGTTCTTC
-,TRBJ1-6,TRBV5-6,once,CASSFYTDLLYNSPLHF,TGTGCCAGCAGCTTCTACACGGACCTACTTTATAATTCACCCCTCCACTTT
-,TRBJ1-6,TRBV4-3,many,CASSQGWTGASPLHF,TGCGCCAGCAGCCAAGGCTGGACGGGAGCTTCACCCCTCCACTTT
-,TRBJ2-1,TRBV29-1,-,CSVRGQLSFLSSYEQFF,TGCAGCGTTAGAGGGCAGTTGAGCTTTCTGAGCTCCTACGAGCAGTTCTTC